Presented here are 19 T cell receptor beta chains from one specimen sequenced in a study of cytomegalovirus exposure and HLA in healthy donors. The PCR had 60 Vbeta and 13 Jbeta primers. TCRdb keeps only in-frame clones here, not all; method: immunoSEQ multiplex PCR. The table has 100,000 to 150,000 clones, almost 85% seen once. Specimen: PBMCs. These receptors came from a woman in her late teens or twenties in good health and CMV-seronegative.

This clone was picked up one time. The chain recombines TRBV7-8 with TRBJ1-2; tentatively, D is TRBD1 (5 bases). Trimming removed 1 base from V and 8 bases from J, with 8 bases in between. CDR3 length equals 12 residues. CDR1 and CDR2 (germline): SGHVS, FQNEAQ. CDR3 coding DNA: TGTGCCAGCAGCTTAGTGGGGGGGGGCTACACCTTC. Protein sequence: CASSLVGGGYTF.

V gene TRBV4-1 combines with J gene TRBJ2-7, with D possibly being TRBD1 (6 bases). The CDR3 is 15 residues long. V was shortened by 6 bases and J by 2 bases, with 17 bases between the two germline ends. CDR1 is MGHRA, CDR2 YSYEKL, per germline. The CDR3 nucleotides read TGCGCCAGCAGTCCGGACAGCGCCAAGACCTACGAGCAGTACTTC. Encoded protein: CASSPDSAKTYEQYF.

The chain employs TRBV7-2 and TRBJ2-4; 12 nucleotides match TRBD2. Germline assignment: CDR1 SGHTA and CDR2 FQGNSA. The V and J ends lost 8 bases and 7 bases, in that order; junction bases with no gene match: 6. The CDR3 sequence is 14 residues long. As DNA, the CDR3 is TGTGCCAGCGGGTTCACTAGCGGGGGGAACATTCAGTACTTC. Amino acids: CASGFTSGGNIQYF.

The chain is built from TRBV25-1 and TRBJ1-5; TRBD1 aligns across 7 bases. The V segment lost 4 bases and the J segment 5 bases; nucleotides outside the gene matches: 2. Germline V gene lookup returns CDR1 MGHDK and CDR2 SYGVNS. This CDR3 has 13 amino acids. CDR3 sequence: CASSGQGYQPQHF. Here the CDR3 DNA reads TGTGCCAGCAGTGGACAGGGATATCAGCCCCAGCATTTT.

This chain connects TRBV27 to TRBJ2-2, with D tentatively TRBD2 (6 bases). This CDR3 comprises 14 residues. V lost 3 bases and J lost 4, with 9 bases in between. The germline V gene has CDR1 MNHEY and CDR2 SMNVEV (reference sequence). Here the CDR3 reads CASSFLGGTGELFF. The CDR3 region has the DNA TGTGCCAGCAGTTTTTTGGGGGGCACCGGGGAGCTGTTTTTT.

J is TRBJ2-7 and V is TRBV20-1; a weak D match, TRBD2 (5 bases). The CDR3 has 11 amino acids. With 3 bases removed from V and 4 bases from J, the gap between germline ends came to 7 bases. Germline V gives CDR1 DFQATT, CDR2 SNEGSKA (reference sequence). The CDR3 DNA sequence: TGCAGTGCTAGCCCGGGGTACGAGCAGTACTTC. Amino acid sequence: CSASPGYEQYF.

The rearrangement uses TRBV6-1 and TRBJ2-2, with 9 nucleotides matching TRBD1. Germline V lookup: CDR1 MNHNS, CDR2 SASEGT. This CDR3 contains 15 residues. With 9 bases clipped from V and 3 bases from J, the junction kept 8 bases outside the gene matches. CDR3 loop: CASIRTGAHTGELFF. The CDR3 DNA is TGTGCCAGTATCAGGACAGGGGCACACACCGGGGAGCTGTTTTTT.

The chain links TRBV6-4 to TRBJ1-2; the match to TRBD1 covers 9 bases. Germline CDR1 MRHNA, CDR2 SNTAGT. This CDR3 has 17 residues. J was trimmed by 8 bases and V by 4 bases; bases with no gene match: 17. The CDR3 nucleotides are TGTGCCAGCAGTGCCCCGGGAACAGGGGGCCTGCTACGCGGCTACACCTTC. Translating it yields CASSAPGTGGLLRGYTF.

The rearrangement uses TRBV4-2 and TRBJ2-7; 9 nucleotides align to TRBD2. CDR1 and CDR2 (germline): LGHNA, YNFKEQ. V lost 0 bases and J lost 4; bases outside the gene matches: 7. CDR3 length equals 16 residues. The chain's CDR3 is CASSQDLSGRRYEQYF. The CDR3 coding sequence is TGTGCCAGCAGCCAAGATCTGAGCGGGAGGAGGTACGAGCAGTACTTC.

The CDR3 sequence is CASSQPDRENTGELFF. The CDR3 DNA reads TGTGCCAGCAGCCAACCGGACAGGGAGAACACCGGGGAGCTGTTTTTT. V usage is TRBV14 and J usage is TRBJ2-2, with 8 bases aligning to TRBD1. Per germline, CDR1 SGHDN and CDR2 FVKESK. This CDR3 contains 16 residues. V lost 2 bases and J lost 1; bases outside the gene matches: 3.

The chain links TRBV5-4 to TRBJ1-2; D is unclear. The CDR3 sequence is 15 residues long. V gave up 0 bases and J gave up 2 bases, with 11 bases separating them. Germline loops: CDR1 SGHNT, CDR2 YYREEE (reference sequence). The CDR3 reads CASSLGAGVNYGYTF. The CDR3 DNA follows: TGTGCCAGCAGCTTGGGCGCCGGGGTCAACTATGGCTACACCTTC.

The V and J genes are TRBV19 and TRBJ1-5; TRBD1 aligns across 11 bases. This CDR3 has 14 amino acids. V was clipped by 5 bases and J by 11 bases; unmatched bases: 8. Germline loops: CDR1 LNHDA, CDR2 SQIVND (reference sequence). CDR3 residues: CASSPGQGVGAQHF. CDR3 DNA sequence: TGTGCCAGTAGTCCGGGACAGGGGGTTGGGGCCCAGCATTTT.

This chain joins TRBV5-1 and TRBJ1-2, with a tentative D call TRBD1 (5 bases). V lost 4 bases to trimming and J lost 5 bases, with 15 bases between them. CDR3 size: 14 residues. Germline CDR1 reads SGHRS; CDR2 reads YFSETQ. The CDR3 here is CASSPERQSYGYTF. The CDR3 nucleotides are TGCGCCAGCAGCCCGGAACGACAGAGTTATGGCTACACCTTC.

This clone was seen just once. The rearrangement links TRBV27 to TRBJ1-5, with 7 nucleotides matching TRBD1. Germline assignment: CDR1 MNHEY and CDR2 SMNVEV (reference sequence). Trimming removed 6 bases from V and 9 bases from J; junction bases left unmatched: 11. This CDR3 has 14 residues. CDR3 coding DNA: TGTGCCAGCAGCCCACAGGGGAGGTATAGGCCCCAGCATTTT. This codes for CASSPQGRYRPQHF.

This clone was detected only once. This chain links TRBV1 with TRBJ2-1; the table names TRBD2, a call not compared with the DNA. TRBV1 counts as a pseudogene. The CDR3 runs to 16 residues. The CDR3 reads CTSSIAGRGALSEQFF. The CDR3, as DNA: TGCACCAGCAGCATAGCGGGGCGGGGCGCGTTGAGTGAGCAGTTCTTC.

This chain joins TRBV21-1 and TRBJ1-3; no check of the table's D call, TRBD1, against the DNA was made. TRBV21-1 is marked as a pseudogene. The CDR3 has 19 amino acids. CDR3 protein: CASSLRTGGPSFSGNTIYF. CDR3 DNA sequence: TGTGCCAGCAGCCTGCGGACAGGAGGCCCCTCTTTCTCTGGAAACACCATATATTTT.

The chain recombines TRBV30 with TRBJ1-4, with 7 bases matching TRBD1. V gave up 7 bases and J gave up 7 bases; unmatched junction bases: 6. The length of the CDR3 is 12 residues. Germline V lookup: CDR1 GTSNPN, CDR2 SVGIG (reference sequence). The CDR3 protein is CALAGGSEKLFF. The CDR3 nucleotides read TGTGCCTTAGCAGGGGGGAGTGAAAAACTGTTTTTT. Full variable domain (outside the CDR3, taken from reference TRBV30 and TRBJ1-4): SQTIHQWPATLVQPVGSPLSLECTVEGTSNPNLYWYRQAAGRGLQLLFYSVGIGQISSEVPQNLSASRPQDRQFILSSKKLLLSDSGFYLCALAGGSEKLFFGSGTQLSVL.

The V and J genes are TRBV7-2 and TRBJ2-2; possibly TRBD1 for D (6 bases). Trimming stripped 4 bases from V and 0 bases from J, with 12 bases between. The CDR3 consists of 16 residues. Germline V gene lookup returns CDR1 SGHTA and CDR2 FQGNSA. CDR3 loop: CASSSSGTTNTGELFF. The CDR3 nucleotides read TGTGCCAGCAGCTCCTCCGGGACAACGAACACCGGGGAGCTGTTTTTT.

The chain combines TRBV6-6 with TRBJ1-2; 8 bases fit TRBD1. The CDR3 has 13 residues. V shed 7 bases and J 6 bases; nucleotides not matched to a gene: 7. CDR1 and CDR2 (germline): MNHNY, SVGAGI (reference sequence). This CDR3 reads CASTDSDRDGYTF. The CDR3 bases are TGTGCCAGCACTGATTCGGACAGGGATGGCTACACCTTC.